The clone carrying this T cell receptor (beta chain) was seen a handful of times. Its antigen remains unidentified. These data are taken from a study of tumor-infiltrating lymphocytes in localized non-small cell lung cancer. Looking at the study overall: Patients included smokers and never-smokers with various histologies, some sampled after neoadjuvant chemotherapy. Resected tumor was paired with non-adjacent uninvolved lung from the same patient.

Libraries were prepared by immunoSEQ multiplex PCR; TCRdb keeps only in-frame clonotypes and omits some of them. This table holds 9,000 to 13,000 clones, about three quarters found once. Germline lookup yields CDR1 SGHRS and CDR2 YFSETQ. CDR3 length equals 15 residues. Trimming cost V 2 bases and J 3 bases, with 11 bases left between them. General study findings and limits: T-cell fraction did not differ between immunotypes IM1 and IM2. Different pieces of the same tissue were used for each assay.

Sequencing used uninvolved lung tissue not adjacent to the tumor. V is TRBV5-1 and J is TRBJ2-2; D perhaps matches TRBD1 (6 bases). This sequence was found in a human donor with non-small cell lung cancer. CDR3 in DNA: TGCGCCAGCAGCTTTCTTTCAGGGGACACCGGGGAGCTGTTTTTT. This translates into CASSFLSGDTGELFF.